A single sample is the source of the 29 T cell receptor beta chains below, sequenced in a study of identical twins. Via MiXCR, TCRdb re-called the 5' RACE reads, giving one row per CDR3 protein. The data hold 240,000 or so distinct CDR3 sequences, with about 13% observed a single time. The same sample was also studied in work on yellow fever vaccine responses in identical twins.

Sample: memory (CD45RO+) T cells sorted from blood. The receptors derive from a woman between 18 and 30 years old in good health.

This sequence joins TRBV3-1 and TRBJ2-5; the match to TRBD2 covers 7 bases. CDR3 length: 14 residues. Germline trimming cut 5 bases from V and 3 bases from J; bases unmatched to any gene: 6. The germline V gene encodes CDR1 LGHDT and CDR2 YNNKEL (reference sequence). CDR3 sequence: CASSFSGTKETQYF. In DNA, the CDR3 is TGTGCCAGCAGCTTCTCCGGGACTAAAGAGACCCAGTACTTC.

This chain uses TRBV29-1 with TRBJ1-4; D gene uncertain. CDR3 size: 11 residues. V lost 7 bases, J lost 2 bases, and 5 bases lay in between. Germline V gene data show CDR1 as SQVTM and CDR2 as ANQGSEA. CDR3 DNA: TGCAGCGCTTCCACTAATGAAAAACTGTTTTTT. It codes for CSASTNEKLFF.

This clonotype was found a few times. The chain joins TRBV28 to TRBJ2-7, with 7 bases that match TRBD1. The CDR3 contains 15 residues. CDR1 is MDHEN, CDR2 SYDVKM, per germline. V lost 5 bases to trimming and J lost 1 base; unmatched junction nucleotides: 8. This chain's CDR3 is CASSGGTAPSYEQYF. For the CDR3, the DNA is TGTGCCAGCAGTGGTGGGACAGCCCCATCCTACGAGCAGTACTTC.

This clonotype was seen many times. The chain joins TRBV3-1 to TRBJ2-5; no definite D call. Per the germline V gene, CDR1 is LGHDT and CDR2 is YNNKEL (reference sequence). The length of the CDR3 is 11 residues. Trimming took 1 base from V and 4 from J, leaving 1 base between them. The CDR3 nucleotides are TGTGCCAGCAGCCAAGGAGAGACCCAGTACTTC. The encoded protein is CASSQGETQYF.

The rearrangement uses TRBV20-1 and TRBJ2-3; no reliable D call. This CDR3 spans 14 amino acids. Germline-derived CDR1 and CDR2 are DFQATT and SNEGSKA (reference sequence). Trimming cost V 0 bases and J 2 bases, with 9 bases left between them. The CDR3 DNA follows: TGCAGTGCTAGAGACCCTTACCCCACAGATACGCAGTATTTT. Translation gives CSARDPYPTDTQYF.

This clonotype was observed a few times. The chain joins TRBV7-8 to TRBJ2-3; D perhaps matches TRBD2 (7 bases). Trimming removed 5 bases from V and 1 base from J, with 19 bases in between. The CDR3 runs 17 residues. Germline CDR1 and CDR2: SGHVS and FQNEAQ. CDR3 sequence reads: CASSLRPGGQGTDTQYF. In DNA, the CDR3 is TGTGCCAGCAGCCTCCGCCCCGGGGGGCAAGGCACAGATACGCAGTATTTT.

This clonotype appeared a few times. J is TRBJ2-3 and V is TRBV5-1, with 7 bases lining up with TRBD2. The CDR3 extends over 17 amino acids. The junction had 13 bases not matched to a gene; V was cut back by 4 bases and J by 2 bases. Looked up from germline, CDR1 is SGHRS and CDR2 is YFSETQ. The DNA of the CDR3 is TGCGCCAGCAGCCCCCGTGGGGGAGGGACGAACACAGATACGCAGTATTTT. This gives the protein CASSPRGGGTNTDTQYF.

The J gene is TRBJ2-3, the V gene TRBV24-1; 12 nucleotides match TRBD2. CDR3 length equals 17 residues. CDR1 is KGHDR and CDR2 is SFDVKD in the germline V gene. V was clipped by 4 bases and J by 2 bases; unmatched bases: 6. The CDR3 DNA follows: TGTGCCACCAGTGACCCCGGACTAGCGGGACACACAGATACGCAGTATTTT. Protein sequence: CATSDPGLAGHTDTQYF.

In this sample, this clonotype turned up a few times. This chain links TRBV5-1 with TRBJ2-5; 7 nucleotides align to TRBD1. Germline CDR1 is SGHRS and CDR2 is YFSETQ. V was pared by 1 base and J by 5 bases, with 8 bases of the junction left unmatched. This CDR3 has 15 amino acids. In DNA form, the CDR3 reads TGCGCCAGCAGCTTGAAGGGGGCGAGAGAGGAGACCCAGTACTTC. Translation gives CASSLKGAREETQYF.

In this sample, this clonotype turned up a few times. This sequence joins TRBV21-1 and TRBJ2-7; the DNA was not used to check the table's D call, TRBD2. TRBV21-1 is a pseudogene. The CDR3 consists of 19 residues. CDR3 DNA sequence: TGTGCCAGCAGCAAAGCGCGCCGGGTCCAGGGACTATCTTTATACGAGCAGTACTTC. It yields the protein CASSKARRVQGLSLYEQYF.

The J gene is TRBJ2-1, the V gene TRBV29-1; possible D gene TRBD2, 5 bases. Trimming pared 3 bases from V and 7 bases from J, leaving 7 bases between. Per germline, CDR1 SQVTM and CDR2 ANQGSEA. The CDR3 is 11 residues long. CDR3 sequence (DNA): TGCAGCGTTGACCGAGGGAATGAGCAGTTCTTC. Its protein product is CSVDRGNEQFF.

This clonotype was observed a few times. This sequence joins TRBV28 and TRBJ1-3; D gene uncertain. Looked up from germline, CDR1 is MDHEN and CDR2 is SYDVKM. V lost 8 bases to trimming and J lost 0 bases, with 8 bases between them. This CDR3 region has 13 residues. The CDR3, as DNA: TGTGCCAGCGGGTCCGTCTCTGGAAACACCATATATTTT. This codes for CASGSVSGNTIYF.

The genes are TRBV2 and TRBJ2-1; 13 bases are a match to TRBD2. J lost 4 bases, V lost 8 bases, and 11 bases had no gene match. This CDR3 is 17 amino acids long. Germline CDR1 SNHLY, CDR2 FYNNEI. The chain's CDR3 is CASLALGTSGAYNEQFF. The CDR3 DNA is TGTGCCAGCTTAGCACTAGGGACTAGCGGGGCATACAATGAGCAGTTCTTC. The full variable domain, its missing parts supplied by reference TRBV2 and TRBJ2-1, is EPEVTQTPSHQVTQMGQEVILRCVPISNHLYFYWYRQILGQKVEFLVSFYNNEISEKSEIFDDQFSVERPDGSNFTLKIRSTKLEDSAMYFCASLALGTSGAYNEQFFGPGTRLTVL.

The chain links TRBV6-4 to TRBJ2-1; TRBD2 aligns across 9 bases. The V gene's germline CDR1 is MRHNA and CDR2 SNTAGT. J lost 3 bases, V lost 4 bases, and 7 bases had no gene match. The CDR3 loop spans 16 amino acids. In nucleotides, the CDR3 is TGTGCCAGCAGTGCCACTGCGGGGGGGGGCTACAATGAGCAGTTCTTC. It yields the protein CASSATAGGGYNEQFF.

This chain's CDR3 is CAWSVLGGYDGYTF. In nucleotides, the CDR3 is TGTGCCTGGAGTGTTTTAGGAGGGTACGATGGCTACACCTTC. The rearrangement joins TRBV30 to TRBJ1-2; D is ambiguous. Per germline, CDR1 GTSNPN and CDR2 SVGIG (reference sequence). V gave up 0 bases and J gave up 6 bases, with 14 bases separating them. The CDR3 covers 14 residues.

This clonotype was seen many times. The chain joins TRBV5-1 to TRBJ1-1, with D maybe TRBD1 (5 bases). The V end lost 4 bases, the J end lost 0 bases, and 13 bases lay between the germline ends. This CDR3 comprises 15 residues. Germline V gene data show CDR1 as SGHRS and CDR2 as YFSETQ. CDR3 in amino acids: CASSPPGIMNTEAFF. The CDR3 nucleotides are TGCGCCAGCAGCCCCCCAGGGATCATGAACACTGAAGCTTTCTTT.

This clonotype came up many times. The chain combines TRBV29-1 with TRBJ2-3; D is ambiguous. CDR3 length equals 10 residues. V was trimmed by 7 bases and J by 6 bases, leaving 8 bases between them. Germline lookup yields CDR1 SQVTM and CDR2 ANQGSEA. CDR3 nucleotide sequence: TGCAGCGCGACGGTTGATACGCAGTATTTT. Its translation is CSATVDTQYF.

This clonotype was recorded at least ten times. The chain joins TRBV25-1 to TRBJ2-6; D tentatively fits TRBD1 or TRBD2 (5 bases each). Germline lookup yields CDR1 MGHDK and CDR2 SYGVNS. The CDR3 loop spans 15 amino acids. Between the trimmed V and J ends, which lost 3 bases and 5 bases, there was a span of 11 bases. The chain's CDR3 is CASSEEDNRANVLTF. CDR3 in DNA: TGTGCCAGCAGTGAGGAGGACAACCGGGCCAACGTCCTGACTTTC.

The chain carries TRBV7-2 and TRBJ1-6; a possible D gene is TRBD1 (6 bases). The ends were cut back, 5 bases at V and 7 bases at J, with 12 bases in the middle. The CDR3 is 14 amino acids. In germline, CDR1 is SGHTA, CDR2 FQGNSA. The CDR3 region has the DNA TGTGCCAGCAGCCCAGGACAGAGGAATTCACCCCTCCACTTT. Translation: CASSPGQRNSPLHF. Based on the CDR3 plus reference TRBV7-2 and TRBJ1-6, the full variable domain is GAGVSQSPSNKVTEKGKDVELRCDPISGHTALYWYRQSLGQGLEFLIYFQGNSAPDKSGLPSDRFSAERTGGSVSTLTIQRTQQEDSAVYLCASSPGQRNSPLHFGNGTRLTVT.

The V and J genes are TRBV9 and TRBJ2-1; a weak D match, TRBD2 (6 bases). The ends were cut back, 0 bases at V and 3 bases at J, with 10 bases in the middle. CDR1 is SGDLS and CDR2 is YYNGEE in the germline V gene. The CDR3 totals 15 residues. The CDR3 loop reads CASSVEAGDYNEQFF. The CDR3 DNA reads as TGTGCCAGCAGCGTAGAAGCGGGTGACTACAATGAGCAGTTCTTC.

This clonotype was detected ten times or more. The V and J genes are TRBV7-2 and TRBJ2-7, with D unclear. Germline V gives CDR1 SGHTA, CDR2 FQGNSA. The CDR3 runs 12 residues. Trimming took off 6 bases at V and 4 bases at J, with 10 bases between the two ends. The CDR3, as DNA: TGTGCCAGCAGTCAGACTCGATACGAGCAGTACTTC. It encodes CASSQTRYEQYF.

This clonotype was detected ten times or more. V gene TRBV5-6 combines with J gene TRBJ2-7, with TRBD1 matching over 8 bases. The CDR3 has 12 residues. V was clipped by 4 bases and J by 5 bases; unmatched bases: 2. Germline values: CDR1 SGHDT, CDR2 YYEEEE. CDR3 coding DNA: TGTGCCAGCAGCCGGACAGGGAACGAGCAGTACTTC. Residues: CASSRTGNEQYF.

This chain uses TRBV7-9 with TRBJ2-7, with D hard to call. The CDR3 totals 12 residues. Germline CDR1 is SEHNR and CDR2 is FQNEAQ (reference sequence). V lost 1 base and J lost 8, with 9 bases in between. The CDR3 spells CASSLEYTQQYF. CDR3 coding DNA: TGTGCCAGCAGCTTAGAATACACCCAGCAGTACTTC.

CDR3 DNA sequence: TGTGCCAGCTCACCAACAGCGGGGATCTACGAGCAGTACTTC. As protein: CASSPTAGIYEQYF. V usage is TRBV18 and J usage is TRBJ2-7; 7 nucleotides agree with TRBD2. The V segment lost 2 bases and the J segment 3 bases; nucleotides outside the gene matches: 4. The CDR3 runs to 14 residues. Germline V gene lookup returns CDR1 KGHSH and CDR2 LQKENI.

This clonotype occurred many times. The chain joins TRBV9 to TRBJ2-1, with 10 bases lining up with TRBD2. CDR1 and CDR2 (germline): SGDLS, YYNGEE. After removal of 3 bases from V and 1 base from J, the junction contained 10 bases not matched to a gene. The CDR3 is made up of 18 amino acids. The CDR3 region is CASSDPFSAGGSYNEQFF. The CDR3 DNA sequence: TGTGCCAGCAGCGACCCATTCTCAGCGGGGGGGTCCTACAATGAGCAGTTCTTC.

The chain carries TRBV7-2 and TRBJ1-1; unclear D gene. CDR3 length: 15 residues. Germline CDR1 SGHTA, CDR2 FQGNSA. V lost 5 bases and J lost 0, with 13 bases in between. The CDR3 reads CASSPRGQMNTEAFF. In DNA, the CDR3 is TGTGCCAGCAGCCCAAGAGGCCAGATGAACACTGAAGCTTTCTTT.

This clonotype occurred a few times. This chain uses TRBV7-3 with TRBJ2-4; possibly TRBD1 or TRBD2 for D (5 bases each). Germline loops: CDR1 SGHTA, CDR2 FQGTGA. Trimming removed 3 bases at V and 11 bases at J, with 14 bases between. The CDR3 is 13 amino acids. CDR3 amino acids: CASSLDSGGFQYF. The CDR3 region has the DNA TGTGCCAGCAGCTTGGACTCTGGGGGTTTTCAGTACTTC. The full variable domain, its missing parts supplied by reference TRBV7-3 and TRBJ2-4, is GAGVSQTPSNKVTEKGKYVELRCDPISGHTALYWYRQSLGQGPEFLIYFQGTGAADDSGLPNDRFFAVRPEGSVSTLKIQRTERGDSAVYLCASSLDSGGFQYFGAGTRLSVL.

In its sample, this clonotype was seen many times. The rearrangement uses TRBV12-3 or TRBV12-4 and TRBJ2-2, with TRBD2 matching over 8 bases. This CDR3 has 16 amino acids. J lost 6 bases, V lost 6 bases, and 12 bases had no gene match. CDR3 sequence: CASSYHSGDPPGELFF. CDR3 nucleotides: TGTGCCAGCAGCTATCATAGCGGGGACCCACCCGGGGAGCTGTTTTTT.

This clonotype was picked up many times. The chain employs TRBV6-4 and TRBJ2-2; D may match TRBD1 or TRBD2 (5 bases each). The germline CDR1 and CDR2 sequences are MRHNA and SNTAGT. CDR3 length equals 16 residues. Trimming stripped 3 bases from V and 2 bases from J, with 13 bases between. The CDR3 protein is CASSEIGTSNTGELFF. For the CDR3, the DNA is TGTGCCAGCAGTGAAATTGGGACCTCTAACACCGGGGAGCTGTTTTTT.